The 26 T cell receptor beta chains below were found in one sample sequenced in a study of blood T cell repertoires in COVID-19. Profiled with immunoSEQ multiplex PCR; TCRdb holds only in-frame clones, not every one. The sample lists 100,000 to 120,000 clones, about 85% occurring once. Sequenced input: peripheral blood. The receptors shown here come from a human donor in a cohort sampled during active COVID-19.

This sequence joins TRBV5-1 and TRBJ2-7, with D perhaps matching TRBD2 (5 bases). CDR3 length: 14 amino acids. Trimming left V 8 bases short and J 3 bases short, with 18 bases between. Germline CDR1 SGHRS, CDR2 YFSETQ. The CDR3 nucleotides read TGCGCCAGTCGTCAGTTCATCGGGGACTACGAGCAGTACTTC. Translation gives CASRQFIGDYEQYF.

The chain links TRBV10-3 to TRBJ2-1, with 7 bases aligning to TRBD2. J gave up 8 bases and V 3 bases, and 13 bases lay outside the gene matches. Germline V gene data show CDR1 as ENHRY and CDR2 as SYGVKD. This CDR3 comprises 16 residues. The CDR3 region is CAISDRASGLGDEQFF. Written as DNA, the CDR3 is TGTGCCATCAGTGATCGGGCTAGCGGATTGGGCGATGAGCAGTTCTTC.

V usage is TRBV6-5 and J usage is TRBJ1-5; no definite D call. V was cut by 2 bases and J by 2 bases, with 10 bases left in between. The CDR3 loop spans 15 amino acids. Germline CDR1 reads MNHEY; CDR2 reads SVGAGI. CDR3 amino acids: CASSYRPGGNQPQHF. CDR3 sequence (DNA): TGTGCCAGCAGTTACAGGCCGGGAGGCAATCAGCCCCAGCATTTT.

This clone was seen just once. The V and J genes are TRBV9 and TRBJ1-2; 7 bases line up with TRBD1. Germline V gives CDR1 SGDLS, CDR2 YYNGEE. The CDR3 is 13 residues long. Trimming removed 0 bases from V and 5 bases from J; junction bases left unmatched: 1. The CDR3 loop reads CASSVGGQYGYTF. As DNA, the CDR3 is TGTGCCAGCAGCGTAGGGGGACAGTATGGCTACACCTTC. The full variable domain, its missing parts supplied by reference TRBV9 and TRBJ1-2, is DSGVTQTPKHLITATGQRVTLRCSPRSGDLSVYWYQQSLDQGLQFLIQYYNGEERAKGNILERFSAQQFPDLHSELNLSSLELGDSALYFCASSVGGQYGYTFGSGTRLTVV.

The chain couples TRBV30 to TRBJ1-2; D not resolved. This CDR3 has 13 residues. CDR1 and CDR2 (germline): GTSNPN, SVGIG (reference sequence). The V and J ends lost 2 bases and 2 bases respectively, with 9 bases between them. The CDR3 protein is CAWSPPPNYGYTF. In DNA, the CDR3 is TGTGCCTGGAGTCCCCCCCCGAACTATGGCTACACCTTC.

This clone came up a few times. This chain links TRBV28 with TRBJ1-5, with 7 bases matching TRBD1. The CDR3 consists of 15 residues. CDR1 is MDHEN, CDR2 SYDVKM, per germline. Trimming removed 5 bases from V and 4 bases from J; junction bases left unmatched: 8. This chain's CDR3 is CASSPRQGGNQPQHF. As DNA, the CDR3 is TGTGCCAGCAGTCCTCGACAGGGTGGAAATCAGCCCCAGCATTTT.

This clone was recorded once. The junction does not match germline at one end; this may be a read error. The chain is built from TRBV6-2 or TRBV6-3 and TRBJ2-1; 7 positions agree with TRBD1. The CDR3 runs to 16 residues. Germline CDR1 and CDR2: MNHEY and SVGEGT. CDR3 bases: TGTGCCAGCAGCTACTATCGACAGGGTAAGAACAATGAGCAGTTCTTC. Translation: CASSYYRQGKNNEQFF.

The chain couples TRBV9 to TRBJ2-1; D remains unclear. CDR1 is SGDLS, CDR2 YYNGEE, per germline. The V end lost 4 bases, the J end lost 6 bases, and 17 bases lay between the germline ends. CDR3 length: 15 amino acids. CDR3 amino acids: CASSPSGVSFNEQFF. CDR3 nucleotide sequence: TGTGCCAGCAGCCCCAGTGGAGTTTCTTTCAATGAGCAGTTCTTC.

The genes are TRBV2 and TRBJ2-5, with a weak D call TRBD1 (5 bases). This CDR3 is built from 13 residues. CDR1 is SNHLY and CDR2 is FYNNEI in the germline V gene. Trimming removed 6 bases at V and 2 bases at J, with 10 bases between. CDR3 protein: CASSRDRQETQYF. The CDR3 nucleotides read TGTGCCAGCAGCCGTGACAGACAAGAGACCCAGTACTTC.

This chain joins TRBV3-1 (or the pseudogene TRBV3-2) and TRBJ2-7; D may be TRBD2 (6 bases). V was cut by 4 bases and J by 1 base, with 11 bases left in between. This CDR3 has 14 residues. The germline V gene encodes CDR1 LGHDT and CDR2 YNNKEL (reference sequence). Here the CDR3 reads CASSRAEGSYEQYF. CDR3 nucleotide sequence: TGTGCCAGCAGCCGGGCGGAGGGGTCCTACGAGCAGTACTTC.

The genes are TRBV6-2 or TRBV6-3 and TRBJ2-1; 10 positions agree with TRBD2. Germline CDR1 is MNHEY and CDR2 is SVGEGT. This CDR3 comprises 19 residues. Trimming took 6 bases from V and 0 from J; bases not matched to a gene: 14. Written as DNA, the CDR3 is TGTGCCAGCAGCTCTCCTCCGGGACTAGCGAAAATCTCCTACAATGAGCAGTTCTTC. Translated: CASSSPPGLAKISYNEQFF.

This rearrangement joins TRBV24-1 to TRBJ2-2, with D possibly TRBD1 on 5 matching bases. Germline V lookup: CDR1 KGHDR, CDR2 SFDVKD. The CDR3 loop spans 12 amino acids. The V gene lost 9 bases and the J gene lost 2 bases, with 6 bases spanning the gap. CDR3 bases: TGTGCCACCCAGGGCAACACCGGGGAGCTGTTTTTT. Protein: CATQGNTGELFF.

This chain joins TRBV5-1 and TRBJ2-7; perhaps TRBD2 as D (6 bases). CDR3 length equals 15 residues. V was clipped by 5 bases and J by 3 bases, with 18 bases between them. CDR1 SGHRS and CDR2 YFSETQ come from the germline V gene. The DNA of the CDR3 is TGCGCCAGCAGTCCACAACCGGGACTGAACTACGAGCAGTACTTC. The encoded protein is CASSPQPGLNYEQYF.

Of note for this clone: At the DNA level, this CDR3 is encoded by other sequences in the same sample as well. This chain connects TRBV19 to TRBJ2-3; TRBD2 aligns across 12 bases. Looked up from germline, CDR1 is LNHDA and CDR2 is SQIVND (reference sequence). The ends lost 5 bases at V and 1 base at J; junction bases unmatched: 1. The CDR3 runs to 15 residues. CDR3 nucleotides: TGTGCCAGTAGTTCTAGCGGGGGGGGCACAGATACGCAGTATTTT. This encodes CASSSSGGGTDTQYF.

This clone was counted between two and nine times. The chain carries TRBV12-3 or TRBV12-4 and TRBJ1-2; a possible D gene is TRBD1 (5 bases). Trimming pared 8 bases from V and 4 bases from J, leaving 14 bases between. The CDR3 spans 13 residues. The CDR3: CASGLGVGYGYTF. In nucleotides, the CDR3 is TGTGCCAGCGGCCTAGGGGTCGGCTATGGCTACACCTTC.

This sequence joins TRBV27 and TRBJ2-4; D possibly corresponds to TRBD2 (6 bases). Germline V CDR1 and CDR2: MNHEY, SMNVEV (reference sequence). Trimming shortened V by 4 bases and J by 6 bases, and 13 bases separated the two germline ends. There are 14 residues in the CDR3. As DNA, the CDR3 is TGTGCCAGCAGTTCTGAGCTAGCGCCAAACATTCAGTACTTC. Protein sequence: CASSSELAPNIQYF.

J is TRBJ2-1 and V is TRBV7-2; 16 nucleotides align to TRBD2. Germline lookup yields CDR1 SGHTA and CDR2 FQGNSA. Germline trimming cut 3 bases from V and 6 bases from J; bases unmatched to any gene: 2. CDR3 length equals 16 residues. CDR3 residues: CASSLGLAGGSNEQFF. CDR3 coding DNA: TGTGCCAGCAGCTTGGGACTAGCGGGAGGGAGCAATGAGCAGTTCTTC.

This sequence joins TRBV27 and TRBJ1-2, with D perhaps matching TRBD1 (5 bases). The V gene lost 11 bases and the J gene lost 4 bases, with 17 bases spanning the gap. CDR3 size: 13 residues. Looked up from germline, CDR1 is MNHEY and CDR2 is SMNVEV (reference sequence). In DNA form, the CDR3 reads TGTGCCGACCCGCCTAGGGGCCTCTATGGCTACACCTTC. Translating gives CADPPRGLYGYTF.

As regards this clone: Other nucleotide sequences from this sample produce the same CDR3. This sequence joins TRBV29-1 and TRBJ2-7; 8 bases are a match to TRBD2. The germline CDR1 and CDR2 sequences are SQVTM and ANQGSEA. Losses at the gene ends were 0 bases for V and 4 bases for J; bases not matched to a gene: 5. There are 14 residues in the CDR3. The CDR3 region has the DNA TGCAGCGTTGAAGATCGTAGCGGGACTTACGAGCAGTACTTC. This translates into CSVEDRSGTYEQYF.

V is TRBV6-5 and J is TRBJ2-2; D is unclear. The CDR3 is made up of 13 amino acids. Trimming pared 10 bases from V and 3 bases from J, leaving 12 bases between. CDR1 MNHEY and CDR2 SVGAGI come from the germline V gene. CDR3 DNA: TGTGCCACCTACCGTCGGGACACCGGGGAGCTGTTTTTT. This gives the protein CATYRRDTGELFF.

This chain's CDR3 is CATRYGQGAGELFF. In DNA, the CDR3 is TGTGCCACCCGATACGGACAGGGGGCCGGGGAGCTGTTTTTT. The chain combines TRBV28 with TRBJ2-2; the match to TRBD1 covers 10 bases. The CDR3 totals 14 residues. Germline assignment: CDR1 MDHEN and CDR2 SYDVKM. The ends lost 10 bases at V and 6 bases at J; junction bases unmatched: 8.

The rearrangement uses TRBV12-3 or TRBV12-4 and TRBJ1-2; no clear D gene. The CDR3 runs to 12 residues. The ends were cut back, 6 bases at V and 6 bases at J, with 11 bases in the middle. CDR3 in DNA: TGTGCCAGCAGCCTCAACAGACATGGCTACACCTTC. As protein: CASSLNRHGYTF.

This clone was seen a single time. The rearrangement joins TRBV27 to TRBJ2-1; 13 bases are shared with TRBD2. The CDR3 is 21 amino acids. Germline V CDR1 and CDR2: MNHEY, SMNVEV (reference sequence). Trimming took 1 base from V and 8 from J; bases not matched to a gene: 20. This chain's CDR3 is CASSLWTRGLAGRGWAHEQFF. The CDR3 DNA reads as TGTGCCAGCAGTTTATGGACGAGGGGACTAGCGGGAAGGGGGTGGGCTCATGAGCAGTTCTTC.

This chain uses TRBV30 with TRBJ1-1; D remains ambiguous. The germline V and J ends were trimmed by 2 bases and 1 base, with 11 bases remaining between them. Looked up from germline, CDR1 is GTSNPN and CDR2 is SVGIG (reference sequence). The CDR3 totals 14 residues. The CDR3, as DNA: TGTGCCTGGAGTTCCGGGTTAGGGAACACTGAAGCTTTCTTT. Protein sequence: CAWSSGLGNTEAFF.

The chain combines TRBV28 with TRBJ2-1, with 12 bases aligning to TRBD2. CDR1 and CDR2 from the germline V gene are MDHEN and SYDVKM. The length of the CDR3 is 19 residues. Trimming at V came to 6 bases and at J to 1 base, leaving 13 bases not matched to a gene. DNA of the CDR3: TGTGCCAGCAGCCCCTTGTCGACTAGCGGGAGTGGATCCTACAATGAGCAGTTCTTC. As protein: CASSPLSTSGSGSYNEQFF.

The chain couples TRBV5-1 to TRBJ1-6; TRBD1 agrees at 8 bases. Trimming removed 0 bases from V and 7 bases from J; junction bases left unmatched: 0. The CDR3 is 14 residues long. Germline CDR1 is SGHRS and CDR2 is YFSETQ. As DNA, the CDR3 is TGCGCCAGCAGCTTGGGACAGGGGAATTCACCCCTCCACTTT. It codes for CASSLGQGNSPLHF. The full variable domain, its missing parts supplied by reference TRBV5-1 and TRBJ1-6, is KAGVTQTPRYLIKTRGQQVTLSCSPISGHRSVSWYQQTPGQGLQFLFEYFSETQRNKGNFPGRFSGRQFSNSRSEMNVSTLELGDSALYLCASSLGQGNSPLHFGNGTRLTVT.